The rows below give T cell receptor beta chains drawn from one sample of a study of CD8+CD57+ T cells in acquired aplastic anemia. TCRdb used MiXCR to reprocess the reads, holding one entry per CDR3 protein. Of 160,000 or so distinct CDR3 sequences detected, 40% to 50% appear once; the ten largest clones hold roughly 2.8%. The sequencing input was sorted CD4+, CD8+, or CD8+CD57+ T cells (not recorded which) from PBMCs. The receptors derive from a human donor with aplastic anemia. The CDR3 runs from the conserved cysteine through the conserved F or W. A D gene is named only where the DNA matches it firmly. Clone size is not always given. Where it is, it says once, few, many or a class for expanded clones.

>.|TRBJ1-2|TRBD1|TRBV10-3
CAIKGQGNYGYTF
TGTGCCATCAAAGGACAGGGGAACTATGGCTACACCTTC
>.|TRBJ2-7|.|TRBV29-1
CSVSSSSYEQYF
TGCAGCGTTTCCTCGAGCTCCTACGAGCAGTACTTC
>.|TRBJ1-2|.|TRBV18
CASSPQVNREAGYTF
TGTGCCAGCTCGCCCCAGGTTAATCGAGAGGCTGGCTACACCTTC
>few|TRBJ1-6|.|TRBV27
CASSFSQGGSYNSPLHF
TGTGCCAGCAGTTTTAGCCAGGGTGGGTCCTATAATTCACCCCTCCACTTT
>.|TRBJ2-3|.|TRBV6-5
CASSSGQSTTGDTQYF
TGTGCCAGCAGTTCCGGACAGAGCACTACAGGGGATACGCAGTATTTT
>many|TRBJ2-3|.|TRBV29-1
CSVEPTLGYTQYF
TGCAGCGTTGAACCGACGCTGGGGTATACGCAGTATTTT
>many|TRBJ2-3|.|TRBV6-4
CASSIQVADTQYF
TGTGCCAGCAGTATACAAGTGGCAGATACGCAGTATTTT
>many|TRBJ1-2|TRBD1|TRBV7-8
CASSPDRGNYGYTF
TGTGCCAGCAGCCCCGACAGGGGTAACTATGGCTACACCTTC
>.|TRBJ2-7|.|TRBV5-1
CASSLAQGLYEQYF
TGCGCCAGCAGCTTGGCCCAGGGACTCTACGAGCAGTACTTC
>few|TRBJ1-1|.|TRBV7-2
CASSLVTGPTEAFF
TGTGCCAGCAGCTTAGTTACAGGACCCACTGAAGCTTTCTTT
>.|TRBJ1-2|.|TRBV6-1
CAISSPSMRYTF
TGTGCCATCAGTAGCCCCTCGATGCGCTACACCTTC
>many|TRBJ2-2|.|TRBV7-8
CASSLEGGRGTGELFF
TGTGCCAGCAGCTTAGAGGGGGGCCGGGGCACCGGGGAGCTGTTTTTT
>many|TRBJ2-1|TRBD1|TRBV7-3
CASSLTGGPLGDEQFF
TGTGCCAGCAGCTTGACAGGGGGACCCCTCGGGGATGAGCAGTTCTTC
>many|TRBJ1-5|TRBD1|TRBV2
CAGHRGPNQPQHF
TGTGCCGGACACAGGGGACCTAATCAGCCCCAGCATTTT
>.|TRBJ2-7|.|TRBV2
CASRPESYEQYF
TGTGCCAGCAGACCGGAGTCCTACGAGCAGTACTTC
>.|TRBJ2-7|TRBD2|TRBV20-1
CSPGLAGSYEQYF
TGCAGTCCGGGACTAGCGGGATCCTACGAGCAGTACTTC
>many|TRBJ2-5|.|TRBV7-2
CASSPSRGSLVKETQYF
TGTGCCAGCAGCCCGTCGAGGGGGAGTCTAGTCAAAGAGACCCAGTACTTC
>.|TRBJ2-7|TRBD2|TRBV20-1
CSARVRLAGSYEQYF
TGCAGTGCTAGAGTCCGACTAGCGGGATCCTACGAGCAGTACTTC
>.|TRBJ1-1|TRBD1|TRBV29-1
CSVGRDRGLTEAFF
TGCAGCGTGGGCCGGGACAGGGGTTTGACTGAAGCTTTCTTT
>.|TRBJ1-6|TRBD1|TRBV7-3
CASRTRDRGSPLHF
TGTGCCAGCAGAACCCGGGACAGGGGGTCACCCCTCCACTTT